Below are 10 T cell receptor beta chains sequenced from a single sample in a study of blood T cell repertoires in COVID-19. Clones were read by immunoSEQ multiplex PCR, and TCRdb kept only the in-frame ones, dropping some. Seen here are approximately 210,000 clones, about 83% observed once, and the top ten hold 6.5% to 9%. Sequencing was done on a sample of peripheral blood. The receptors here all came from a woman aged 50 to 60 with active or convalescent COVID-19.

The rearrangement joins TRBV19 to TRBJ1-4; 10 nucleotides agree with TRBD1. CDR1 LNHDA and CDR2 SQIVND come from the germline V gene (reference sequence). The CDR3 has 17 residues. J lost 4 bases, V lost 4 bases, and 9 bases had no gene match. CDR3 residues: CASSKGTGVSLNEKLFF. The CDR3 DNA reads as TGTGCCAGTAGTAAAGGGACAGGGGTTTCCCTTAATGAAAAACTGTTTTTT.

The gene calls are TRBV28 and TRBJ2-1; a weak D match, TRBD1 (6 bases). This CDR3 region has 14 residues. Trimming left V 8 bases short and J 2 bases short, with 13 bases between. In germline, CDR1 is MDHEN, CDR2 SYDVKM. As DNA, the CDR3 is TGTGCCAGCGGGGGCGCGTGGACCTACAATGAGCAGTTCTTC. Protein product: CASGGAWTYNEQFF.

The gene calls are TRBV7-9 and TRBJ2-3, with 15 bases matching TRBD2. This CDR3 contains 18 residues. The J segment lost 1 base and the V segment lost 5 bases, leaving 7 bases of the junction unmatched. Germline CDR1 SEHNR, CDR2 FQNEAQ (reference sequence). The CDR3 bases are TGTGCCAGCAGCCGGGGACTAGCGGGAGGTTATGGCACAGATACGCAGTATTTT. Its protein is CASSRGLAGGYGTDTQYF. The whole variable domain, remainder taken from reference TRBV7-9 and TRBJ2-3, is DTGVSQNPRHKITKRGQNVTFRCDPISEHNRLYWYRQTLGQGPEFLTYFQNEAQLEKSRLLSDRFSAERPKGSFSTLEIQRTEQGDSAMYLCASSRGLAGGYGTDTQYFGPGTRLTVL.

A few counts support this clone. The rearrangement uses TRBV11-2 and TRBJ2-3; 9 nucleotides agree with TRBD2. V gave up 5 bases and J gave up 0 bases; unmatched junction bases: 3. Per germline, CDR1 SGHAT and CDR2 FQNNGV. CDR3 size: 15 residues. The CDR3 spells CASSPGLASTDTQYF. CDR3 nucleotides: TGTGCCAGCAGCCCCGGACTAGCGAGCACAGATACGCAGTATTTT.

The chain is built from TRBV5-1 and TRBJ2-1; 9 nucleotides match TRBD2. Losses at the gene ends were 3 bases for V and 7 bases for J; bases not matched to a gene: 8. This CDR3 spans 15 amino acids. The germline gives CDR1 SGHRS, CDR2 YFSETQ. Here the CDR3 DNA reads TGCGCCAGCAGCTATTGGCGGGAGGGCCAAAATGAGCAGTTCTTC. Translation gives CASSYWREGQNEQFF.

The genes are TRBV27 and TRBJ2-4; D is perhaps TRBD1 (5 bases). The V end was cut by 2 bases, the J end by 0 bases, with 11 bases between. The CDR3 covers 16 residues. Per the germline V gene, CDR1 is MNHEY and CDR2 is SMNVEV (reference sequence). The CDR3 protein is CASSLRQGLAKNIQYF. The CDR3 coding sequence is TGTGCCAGCAGTTTACGCCAGGGCCTAGCCAAAAACATTCAGTACTTC.

The rearrangement links TRBV6-5 to TRBJ1-2; maybe TRBD1 (6 bases). There are 13 residues in the CDR3. Germline CDR1 and CDR2: MNHEY and SVGAGI. Trimming pared 4 bases from V and 4 bases from J, leaving 10 bases between. CDR3 nucleotide sequence: TGTGCCAGCAGTTCGACAGGCAGCTATGGCTACACCTTC. Its translation: CASSSTGSYGYTF.

The chain combines TRBV6-5 with TRBJ1-2; TRBD1 is a possible D gene (5 bases). Germline V gives CDR1 MNHEY, CDR2 SVGAGI. The CDR3 totals 14 residues. V was cut by 8 bases and J by 5 bases, with 18 bases left in between. This chain's CDR3 is CASVYATTEYGYTF. Here the CDR3 DNA reads TGTGCCAGCGTTTACGCGACGACAGAATATGGCTACACCTTC.

This chain connects TRBV29-1 to TRBJ1-1; D is ambiguous. This CDR3 is 13 amino acids long. Germline V CDR1 and CDR2: SQVTM, ANQGSEA. V was trimmed by 8 bases and J by 4 bases, leaving 17 bases between them. CDR3 protein: CSSRGGRGTEAFF. The CDR3 DNA is TGCAGCAGTAGAGGAGGGCGCGGCACTGAAGCTTTCTTT. The full variable domain, with the rest looked up from reference TRBV29-1 and TRBJ1-1, is SAVISQKPSRDICQRGTSLTIQCQVDSQVTMMFWYRQQPGQSLTLIATANQGSEATYESGFVIDKFPISRPNLTFSTLTVSNMSPEDSSIYLCSSRGGRGTEAFFGQGTRLTVV.

This clone was counted between two and nine times. V and J are TRBV27 and TRBJ1-2, with TRBD1 identical over 9 bases. Trimming at V came to 6 bases and at J to 8 bases, leaving 7 bases not matched to a gene. Germline V gene data show CDR1 as MNHEY and CDR2 as SMNVEV (reference sequence). The CDR3 runs 13 residues. The DNA for the CDR3 is TGTGCCAGCAGCCCTACAGGGGGCGAGGGCTACACCTTC. This translates into CASSPTGGEGYTF.